The sequence of this T cell receptor (beta chain) was determined in a study of beta chain features in type 1 diabetes. CDR3 length equals 14 residues. Trimming stripped 3 bases from V and 2 bases from J, with 11 bases between. Germline values: CDR1 SGHAT, CDR2 FQNNGV. Comments on this clone: The target antigen is unknown.

General observations from the study: Possibly, sequencing cDNA over-represented cells that had high TCR expression levels. PCR, the amplification step, might favor shorter templates, equally in patients and controls. Among patients with Type 1 diabetes, TCRB CDR3s were moderately but significantly shorter in every one of the four CD4+ subsets. Within the patient group, naive, central memory and Treg TCRB repertoires appeared more similar to each other than within healthy donors.

In all sorted populations, purity surpassed 95%. Reverse transcription of all isolated RNA meant that expressed TCRB transcripts were sequenced. Assay: immunoSEQ multiplex PCR; the TCRdb copy retains only in-frame clones and omits some. The data contain about 150,000 clones, 10% of them singletons. This chain joins TRBV11-2 and TRBJ2-7; D is possibly TRBD1 (6 bases). This receptor was identified in a man younger than 40 with type 1 diabetes. What was sequenced was central memory CD4+ T cells from blood. This CDR3 reads CASSFSQGPYEQYF. CDR3 nucleotides: TGTGCCAGCAGCTTTTCACAGGGCCCCTACGAGCAGTACTTC. The full variable domain, in which reference TRBV11-2 and TRBJ2-7 provide the parts outside the CDR3, is EAGVAQSPRYKIIEKRQSVAFWCNPISGHATLYWYQQILGQGPKLLIQFQNNGVVDDSQLPKDRFSAERLKGVDSTLKIQPAKLEDSAVYLCASSFSQGPYEQYFGPGTRLTVT.